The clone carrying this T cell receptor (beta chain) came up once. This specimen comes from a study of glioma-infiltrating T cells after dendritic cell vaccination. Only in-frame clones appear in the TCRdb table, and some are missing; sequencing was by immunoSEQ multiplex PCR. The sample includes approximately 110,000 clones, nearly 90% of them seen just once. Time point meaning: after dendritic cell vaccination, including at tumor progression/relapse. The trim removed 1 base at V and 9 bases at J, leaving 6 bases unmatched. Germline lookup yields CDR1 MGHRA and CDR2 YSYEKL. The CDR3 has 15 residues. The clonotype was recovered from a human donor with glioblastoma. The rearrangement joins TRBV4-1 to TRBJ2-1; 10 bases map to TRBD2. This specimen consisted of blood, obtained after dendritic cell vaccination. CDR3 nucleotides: TGCGCCAGCAGCCAAGGTCTAGCGGGAGCGGGTGAGCAGTTCTTC. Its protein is CASSQGLAGAGEQFF.